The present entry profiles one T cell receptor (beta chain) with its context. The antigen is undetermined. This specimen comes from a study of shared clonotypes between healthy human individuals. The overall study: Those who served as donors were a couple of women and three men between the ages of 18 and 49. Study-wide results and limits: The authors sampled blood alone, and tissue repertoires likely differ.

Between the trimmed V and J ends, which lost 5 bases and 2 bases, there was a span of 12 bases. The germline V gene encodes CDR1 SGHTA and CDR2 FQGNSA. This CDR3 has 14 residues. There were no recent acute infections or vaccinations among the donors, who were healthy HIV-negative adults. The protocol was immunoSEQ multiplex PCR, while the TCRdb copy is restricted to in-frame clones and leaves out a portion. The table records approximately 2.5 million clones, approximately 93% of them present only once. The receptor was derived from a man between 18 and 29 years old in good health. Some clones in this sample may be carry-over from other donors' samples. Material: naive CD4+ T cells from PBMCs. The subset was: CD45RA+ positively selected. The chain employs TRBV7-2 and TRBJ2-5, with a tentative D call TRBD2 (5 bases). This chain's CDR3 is CASSPPGSQETQYF. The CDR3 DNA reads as TGTGCCAGCAGCCCGCCGGGGTCTCAAGAGACCCAGTACTTC.